These 13 T cell receptor beta chains were sequenced from one sample in a study of graft-versus-host responses after intestinal transplantation. Antigens of these TCRs are unknown. Assay used: immunoSEQ multiplex PCR; TCRdb lists only in-frame clones, some missing. The sample holds about 100,000 clones, about 88% seen once. The starting material was unstimulated CD4+ T cells sorted from spleen or lymph node cells, obtained before intestinal transplant. These receptors all stem from a human donor who received an intestinal transplant.

This chain uses TRBV11-3 with TRBJ2-5; D might be TRBD1 (5 bases). CDR1 SGHNT and CDR2 YENEEA come from the germline V gene. Trimming took 5 bases from V and 2 from J, leaving 24 bases between them. The CDR3 runs to 18 residues. The CDR3 is CASSPILGQAGLQETQYF. CDR3 DNA sequence: TGTGCCAGCAGCCCGATATTAGGGCAGGCAGGGCTTCAAGAGACCCAGTACTTC.

The rearrangement uses TRBV28 and TRBJ2-7; TRBD2 aligns across 11 bases. With 8 bases clipped from V and 7 bases from J, the junction kept 13 bases outside the gene matches. Germline V CDR1 and CDR2: MDHEN, SYDVKM. The CDR3 is 15 amino acids. The CDR3 is CASSTSGGPRAEQYF. In DNA, the CDR3 is TGTGCCAGCTCTACTAGCGGGGGACCGAGGGCTGAGCAGTACTTC.

This sequence joins TRBV6-1 and TRBJ1-1; no clear D gene. CDR1 and CDR2 (germline): MNHNS, SASEGT. V lost 2 bases and J lost 1, with 14 bases in between. CDR3 size: 16 residues. CDR3 bases: TGTGCCAGCAGTGAATTAGTCCAAAACGAGAACACTGAAGCTTTCTTT. Translating it yields CASSELVQNENTEAFF.

The V call is TRBV6-5, the J call TRBJ1-2, with D possibly TRBD1 on 6 matching bases. Trimming cost V 5 bases and J 2 bases, with 15 bases left between them. CDR1 and CDR2 from the germline V gene are MNHEY and SVGAGI. The CDR3 sequence is 15 residues long. This chain's CDR3 is CASSPTRTANYGYTF. The CDR3 nucleotides read TGTGCCAGCAGTCCTACCCGGACAGCAAACTATGGCTACACCTTC.

This rearrangement joins TRBV19 to TRBJ1-1; TRBD1 might be the D (6 bases). Trimming removed 5 bases from V and 5 bases from J, with 21 bases in between. Germline loops: CDR1 LNHDA, CDR2 SQIVND (reference sequence). The CDR3 totals 16 residues. The CDR3 is CASSEGGARMVTEAFF. CDR3 coding DNA: TGTGCCAGTAGTGAGGGGGGGGCGCGTATGGTAACTGAAGCTTTCTTT.

J is TRBJ2-3 and V is TRBV10-3; TRBD2 matches 10 bases. This CDR3 has 16 amino acids. J was trimmed by 5 bases and V by 3 bases; bases with no gene match: 8. CDR1 is ENHRY, CDR2 SYGVKD, per germline. The CDR3 DNA is TGTGCCATCAGTGACTCTGTCAGCGGGAGGGGAGATACGCAGTATTTT. This sequence encodes CAISDSVSGRGDTQYF.

The V and J genes are TRBV6-6 and TRBJ1-1; D possibly corresponds to TRBD1 (6 bases). Germline values: CDR1 MNHNY, CDR2 SVGAGI (reference sequence). Trimming removed 4 bases at V and 4 bases at J, with 16 bases between. This CDR3 comprises 15 residues. CDR3 loop: CASSLQGWGFTEAFF. The DNA of the CDR3 is TGTGCCAGCAGTTTACAGGGTTGGGGTTTCACTGAAGCTTTCTTT.

This chain connects TRBV7-3 to TRBJ2-3; 8 nucleotides match TRBD1. Germline CDR1 and CDR2: SGHTA and FQGTGA. This CDR3 is built from 14 residues. Unmatched junction bases numbered 0, after V lost 4 bases and J lost 0 bases. CDR3 DNA sequence: TGTGCCAGCAGCTGGACAGGGAGCACAGATACGCAGTATTTT. Its protein is CASSWTGSTDTQYF.

This chain joins TRBV6-6 and TRBJ2-7; D is undetermined. The CDR3 consists of 13 residues. Per germline, CDR1 MNHNY and CDR2 SVGAGI (reference sequence). The germline V and J ends were trimmed by 2 bases and 4 bases, with 9 bases remaining between them. CDR3: CASSYPGRYEQYF. The CDR3 DNA reads TGTGCCAGCAGTTACCCCGGCAGGTACGAGCAGTACTTC.

The chain joins TRBV7-9 to TRBJ1-6, with D possibly matching TRBD1 (5 bases). The V end lost 1 base, the J end lost 9 bases, and 13 bases lay between the germline ends. The CDR3 spans 15 residues. Germline V gene data show CDR1 as SEHNR and CDR2 as FQNEAQ (reference sequence). CDR3: CASSLDRFFASPLHF. In DNA form, the CDR3 reads TGTGCCAGCAGCTTAGACAGGTTTTTTGCTTCACCCCTCCACTTT.

The genes are TRBV15 and TRBJ2-3; D uncertain. The CDR3 consists of 14 residues. Between the trimmed V and J ends, which lost 0 bases and 6 bases, there was a span of 10 bases. Germline-derived CDR1 and CDR2 are LNHNV and YYDKDF (reference sequence). The CDR3 is CATSRDRVSDTQYF. The CDR3 DNA is TGTGCCACCAGCAGAGATAGGGTTTCGGATACGCAGTATTTT.

The chain combines TRBV10-3 with TRBJ2-7, with D possibly TRBD2 on 5 matching bases. The germline gives CDR1 ENHRY, CDR2 SYGVKD. This CDR3 has 13 residues. V lost 2 bases and J 5 bases, leaving 10 bases between the germline ends. The CDR3 region is CAISERRTHEQYF. CDR3 coding DNA: TGTGCCATCAGTGAGCGCAGGACTCACGAGCAGTACTTC.

The chain links TRBV5-4 to TRBJ2-7; D is ambiguous. Germline V gene sequence: CDR1 SGHNT, CDR2 YYREEE (reference sequence). V gave up 0 bases and J gave up 4 bases, with 14 bases separating them. The CDR3 is made up of 15 amino acids. CDR3 in amino acids: CASSLEPGADYEQYF. The CDR3 bases are TGTGCCAGCAGCTTGGAACCGGGCGCGGATTACGAGCAGTACTTC.